One sample yielded the 29 T cell receptor beta chains listed below, sequenced in a study of blood T cell repertoires in COVID-19. The method was immunoSEQ multiplex PCR; TCRdb's version includes in-frame clones alone and lacks a portion of them. The sample contains about 62,000 clones, around 86% of which appear only once. The specimen sequenced was peripheral blood. These receptors were collected from a woman aged 80 or over with acute or convalescent COVID-19.

V is TRBV7-2 and J is TRBJ2-1, with a tentative D call TRBD2 (6 bases). The CDR3 has 14 amino acids. The germline CDR1 and CDR2 sequences are SGHTA and FQGNSA. V was cut by 8 bases and J by 6 bases, with 17 bases left in between. The CDR3 coding sequence is TGTGCCAGCGGGGAGTACCTGGAGGGCAATGAGCAGTTCTTC. Encoded protein: CASGEYLEGNEQFF.

V gene TRBV6-5 combines with J gene TRBJ2-7, with TRBD1 matching 10 bases. The CDR3 length is 14 residues. Germline CDR1 MNHEY, CDR2 SVGAGI. V shed 6 bases, J shed 5 bases, and the junction held 7 bases outside the gene matches. The CDR3 region has the DNA TGTGCCAGCAGGAAGGGACAGGGGCTGAACGAGCAGTACTTC. It specifies CASRKGQGLNEQYF.

This clone showed up just once. The rearrangement uses TRBV15 and TRBJ2-1, with TRBD2 matching 10 bases. Germline trimming cut 2 bases from V and 7 bases from J; bases unmatched to any gene: 17. Germline values: CDR1 LNHNV, CDR2 YYDKDF (reference sequence). CDR3 length: 19 amino acids. For the CDR3, the DNA is TGTGCCACCAGCAGACAGCCGGGACAGCTAGCGGGAGTTAGGAATGAGCAGTTCTTC. It encodes CATSRQPGQLAGVRNEQFF.

The V call is TRBV5-1, the J call TRBJ1-4; TRBD1 is a possible D gene (5 bases). V lost 2 bases and J 4 bases, leaving 18 bases between the germline ends. Germline loops: CDR1 SGHRS, CDR2 YFSETQ. The length of the CDR3 is 17 residues. The CDR3 coding sequence is TGCGCCAGCAGCTTAGGAGGGGACGGGTCGCGTAATGAAAAACTGTTTTTT. This encodes CASSLGGDGSRNEKLFF. The full variable domain, in which reference TRBV5-1 and TRBJ1-4 provide the parts outside the CDR3, is KAGVTQTPRYLIKTRGQQVTLSCSPISGHRSVSWYQQTPGQGLQFLFEYFSETQRNKGNFPGRFSGRQFSNSRSEMNVSTLELGDSALYLCASSLGGDGSRNEKLFFGSGTQLSVL.

This clone was counted between two and nine times. The chain has TRBV24-1 and TRBJ1-2; TRBD1 is a possible D gene (6 bases). The V gene's germline CDR1 is KGHDR and CDR2 SFDVKD. CDR3 length equals 12 residues. V lost 7 bases and J 1 base, leaving 6 bases between the germline ends. The CDR3 nucleotides are TGTGCCACCAGACAGGGTAACTATGGCTACACCTTC. Translating gives CATRQGNYGYTF.

The CDR3, as DNA: TGTGCCAGCAGTCAGCAGACACTCAACACTGAAGCTTTCTTT. This codes for CASSQQTLNTEAFF. This rearrangement joins TRBV5-5 to TRBJ1-1; D unclear. Looked up from germline, CDR1 is SGHKS and CDR2 is YYEKEE (reference sequence). The CDR3 length is 14 residues. Trimming removed 5 bases from V and 2 bases from J, with 13 bases in between.

This clone was seen a handful of times. The V gene is TRBV6-5, the J gene TRBJ2-7; possibly TRBD1 for D (6 bases). The CDR3 contains 12 residues. The germline V gene has CDR1 MNHEY and CDR2 SVGAGI. Trimming pared 7 bases from V and 3 bases from J, leaving 10 bases between. The CDR3 DNA sequence: TGTGCCAGCAAACAGGGTTTCTACGAGCAGTACTTC. It is translated as CASKQGFYEQYF.

The chain uses TRBV11-2 and TRBJ1-1; possible D gene TRBD1, 5 bases. V lost 1 base, J lost 0 bases, and 12 bases lay in between. Germline V CDR1 and CDR2: SGHAT, FQNNGV. This CDR3 comprises 16 residues. In nucleotides, the CDR3 is TGTGCCAGCAGCTTAGGGTGGGGGGACCTGAACACTGAAGCTTTCTTT. This gives the protein CASSLGWGDLNTEAFF. Drawing the rest from reference TRBV11-2 and TRBJ1-1, the complete variable domain is EAGVAQSPRYKIIEKRQSVAFWCNPISGHATLYWYQQILGQGPKLLIQFQNNGVVDDSQLPKDRFSAERLKGVDSTLKIQPAKLEDSAVYLCASSLGWGDLNTEAFFGQGTRLTVV.

This chain joins TRBV19 and TRBJ2-3; perhaps TRBD1 as D (5 bases). Germline CDR1 reads LNHDA; CDR2 reads SQIVND (reference sequence). The length of the CDR3 is 10 residues. This chain's CDR3 is CADSRHTQYF. CDR3 sequence (DNA): TGTGCAGACAGTAGACATACGCAGTATTTT.

This clone was seen just once. The chain has TRBV10-1 and TRBJ2-7; no clear D gene. The CDR3 covers 14 residues. Germline-derived CDR1 and CDR2 are WNHNN and SYGVQD (reference sequence). Deletions cut 5 bases from V and 0 bases from J, with 11 bases between. The CDR3 bases are TGCGCCAGCAGTCCTGACTGGTCCTCCTACGAGCAGTACTTC. Protein: CASSPDWSSYEQYF.

This chain uses TRBV2 with TRBJ1-2; D is ambiguous. The germline V gene has CDR1 SNHLY and CDR2 FYNNEI. The V and J ends lost 6 bases and 14 bases respectively, with 31 bases between them. This CDR3 is built from 16 residues. The CDR3 DNA is TGTGCCAGCAGCTTAACCCCAAGCGGCGGCTATATGGCTAAGACCTTC. Protein product: CASSLTPSGGYMAKTF.

The chain uses TRBV9 and TRBJ1-2; tentative D call: TRBD1 (5 bases). This CDR3 region has 13 residues. With 7 bases removed from V and 6 bases from J, the gap between germline ends came to 16 bases. Germline V gene sequence: CDR1 SGDLS, CDR2 YYNGEE. CDR3 nucleotide sequence: TGTGCCAGCGCCCGGGGCGGGAGTGATGGCTACACCTTC. This translates into CASARGGSDGYTF.

The chain combines TRBV5-5 with TRBJ2-1; TRBD2 matches at 7 bases. Germline loops: CDR1 SGHKS, CDR2 YYEKEE (reference sequence). V lost 2 bases and J lost 4; bases outside the gene matches: 6. The CDR3 is made up of 15 amino acids. CDR3 in DNA: TGTGCCAGCAGCTTTAAGTCGGGGGGTTACAATGAGCAGTTCTTC. Residues: CASSFKSGGYNEQFF.

The chain has TRBV4-1 and TRBJ1-4; a possible D gene is TRBD1 (6 bases). With 3 bases removed from V and 6 bases from J, the gap between germline ends came to 11 bases. This CDR3 spans 14 amino acids. CDR1 is MGHRA and CDR2 is YSYEKL in the germline V gene. This CDR3 is CASSQGGAYEKLFF. The CDR3 bases are TGCGCCAGCAGCCAGGGGGGGGCCTATGAAAAACTGTTTTTT.

The chain carries TRBV3-1 (or the pseudogene TRBV3-2) and TRBJ2-3; 9 nucleotides match TRBD1. This CDR3 contains 15 residues. The V gene's germline CDR1 is LGHDT and CDR2 YNNKEL (reference sequence). The trim removed 4 bases at V and 4 bases at J, leaving 6 bases unmatched. The CDR3 nucleotides are TGTGCCAGCAGCCGGGACAGGGTGAGCCCAGATACGCAGTATTTT. Its translation is CASSRDRVSPDTQYF.

V and J are TRBV19 and TRBJ1-2; possible D gene TRBD1, 5 bases. This CDR3 contains 14 residues. Trimming took 5 bases from V and 2 from J, leaving 12 bases between them. CDR1 LNHDA and CDR2 SQIVND come from the germline V gene (reference sequence). The CDR3 DNA is TGTGCCAGTAGTCCCCCCGCAGGGAACTATGGCTACACCTTC. This encodes CASSPPAGNYGYTF.

The chain combines TRBV6-6 with TRBJ1-6; D may be TRBD1 (6 bases). Trimming left V 7 bases short and J 10 bases short, with 20 bases between. The CDR3 covers 15 residues. Germline V gene sequence: CDR1 MNHNY, CDR2 SVGAGI (reference sequence). The CDR3 reads CASTFNRVERSPLHF. The CDR3 DNA reads as TGTGCCAGCACCTTTAACAGGGTTGAGAGATCACCCCTCCACTTT.

The gene calls are TRBV7-6 and TRBJ2-1; weak D call: TRBD1 (8 bases). CDR3 size: 16 residues. CDR1 and CDR2 from the germline V gene are SGHVS and FNYEAQ. V lost 4 bases to trimming and J lost 4 bases, with 17 bases between them. CDR3 DNA sequence: TGTGCCAGCAGCTCTAGGGGGGGACAGGTTTACAATGAGCAGTTCTTC. This codes for CASSSRGGQVYNEQFF. Full variable domain (outside the CDR3, taken from reference TRBV7-6 and TRBJ2-1): GAGVSQSPRYKVTKRGQDVALRCDPISGHVSLYWYRQALGQGPEFLTYFNYEAQQDKSGLPNDRFSAERPEGSISTLTIQRTEQRDSAMYRCASSSRGGQVYNEQFFGPGTRLTVL.

The CDR3 region is CAGGGGNYGYTF. As DNA, the CDR3 is TGTGCCGGCGGGGGGGGAAACTATGGCTACACCTTC. The genes are TRBV30 and TRBJ1-2; possibly TRBD1 for D (5 bases). V shed 8 bases and J shed 2 bases, with 12 bases lying between them. This CDR3 is built from 12 residues. Germline CDR1 and CDR2: GTSNPN and SVGIG (reference sequence).

The rearrangement joins TRBV7-6 to TRBJ2-3, with 10 bases that match TRBD2. The CDR3 spans 14 residues. V lost 5 bases to trimming and J lost 6 bases; unmatched junction nucleotides: 5. The V gene's germline CDR1 is SGHVS and CDR2 FNYEAQ. CDR3 in amino acids: CASSVGTSADTQYF. Here the CDR3 DNA reads TGTGCCAGCAGCGTAGGGACTAGCGCGGATACGCAGTATTTT.

The sample holds one count of this clone. CDR3 bases: TGTGCCAGCAGGACAGGGGGAAGAGGCACCGGGGAGCTGTTTTTT. This encodes CASRTGGRGTGELFF. This chain uses TRBV6-5 with TRBJ2-2, with TRBD1 identical over 9 bases. CDR1 is MNHEY, CDR2 SVGAGI, per germline. Unmatched junction bases numbered 6, after V lost 6 bases and J lost 4 bases. This CDR3 comprises 15 residues.

The chain employs TRBV30 and TRBJ1-1, with TRBD1 matching over 10 bases. Germline V gene lookup returns CDR1 GTSNPN and CDR2 SVGIG (reference sequence). This CDR3 is 16 amino acids long. V was pared by 5 bases and J by 4 bases, with 13 bases of the junction left unmatched. This CDR3 reads CAWRRQGARRSTEAFF. The CDR3 region has the DNA TGTGCCTGGCGGAGACAGGGGGCGCGTCGCAGCACTGAAGCTTTCTTT.

There are a few counts of this clone. The genes are TRBV7-8 and TRBJ1-2, with 8 bases lining up with TRBD1. V lost 1 base and J lost 6; bases outside the gene matches: 7. CDR3 length: 15 residues. Germline CDR1 is SGHVS and CDR2 is FQNEAQ. The CDR3 loop is CASSLGWGQVDGYTF. The CDR3 DNA reads as TGTGCCAGCAGCTTAGGTTGGGGACAGGTGGATGGCTACACCTTC. Together with reference TRBV7-8 and TRBJ1-2, the CDR3 gives the full variable domain: GAGVSQSPRYKVAKRGQDVALRCDPISGHVSLFWYQQALGQGPEFLTYFQNEAQLDKSGLPSDRFFAERPEGSVSTLKIQRTQQEDSAVYLCASSLGWGQVDGYTFGSGTRLTVV.

The chain couples TRBV5-6 to TRBJ1-3; no firm D call. Germline CDR1 and CDR2: SGHDT and YYEEEE. CDR3 size: 14 residues. With 4 bases removed from V and 0 bases from J, the gap between germline ends came to 8 bases. CDR3 DNA sequence: TGTGCCAGCAGCCGGTACAGCTCTGGAAACACCATATATTTT. The encoded protein is CASSRYSSGNTIYF.

The DNA for the CDR3 is TGTGCCAGCAGCTTTATCGGCACTGAAGCTTTCTTT. Amino acids: CASSFIGTEAFF. The chain links TRBV5-4 to TRBJ1-1; D ambiguous. The germline V gene encodes CDR1 SGHNT and CDR2 YYREEE (reference sequence). The V end lost 2 bases, the J end lost 4 bases, and 6 bases lay between the germline ends. The CDR3 runs to 12 residues.

The V gene is TRBV5-7, the J gene TRBJ1-6, with 8 bases lining up with TRBD1. TRBV5-7 is noted as an ORF with a role that remains uncertain. This CDR3 has 17 residues. The V gene end was trimmed by 4 bases and the J gene end by 5 bases; junction bases not matched to a gene: 11. The CDR3 region has the DNA TGTGCCAGCAGCCTAAGCTCAGGGGGCCACCATAATTCACCCCTCCACTTT. It yields the protein CASSLSSGGHHNSPLHF.

The V call is TRBV7-9, the J call TRBJ2-5, with 10 bases fitting TRBD1. Germline lookup yields CDR1 SEHNR and CDR2 FQNEAQ (reference sequence). Trimming removed 6 bases from V and 4 bases from J; junction bases left unmatched: 8. The CDR3 length is 15 residues. CDR3 DNA: TGTGCCAGCAGTTACGGACAGGGGGAGGGAGAGACCCAGTACTTC. This codes for CASSYGQGEGETQYF. Using reference TRBV7-9 and TRBJ2-5 for the parts outside the CDR3, the full variable domain is DTGVSQNPRHKITKRGQNVTFRCDPISEHNRLYWYRQTLGQGPEFLTYFQNEAQLEKSRLLSDRFSAERPKGSFSTLEIQRTEQGDSAMYLCASSYGQGEGETQYFGPGTRLLVL.

This chain links TRBV2 with TRBJ2-7, with TRBD1 identical over 9 bases. Germline CDR1 and CDR2: SNHLY and FYNNEI. After removal of 4 bases from V and 2 bases from J, the junction contained 0 bases not matched to a gene. There are 13 residues in the CDR3. The CDR3 DNA reads as TGTGCCAGCAGTGGACAGGGGGCCTACGAGCAGTACTTC. Translation gives CASSGQGAYEQYF.

The chain recombines TRBV18 with TRBJ2-5; tentatively, D is TRBD2 (6 bases). V shed 3 bases and J shed 5 bases, with 13 bases lying between them. The germline V gene has CDR1 KGHSH and CDR2 LQKENI. The CDR3 covers 14 residues. The CDR3 coding sequence is TGTGCCAGCTCACCGAGTATGGGGAGGGAGACCCAGTACTTC. Translated: CASSPSMGRETQYF.